The 10 T cell receptor beta chains below all came from one sample that was sequenced in a study of read filtering for tumor transcriptome and immune sequencing. From 300 to 400 ng of RNA, a library with molecular barcoded alpha/delta and beta/gamma adaptors was made. TCRdb fed the reads into MiXCR, producing one record per CDR3 protein. The sample has more than 100,000 distinct CDR3 sequences, 13% seen once. Sequenced input: a population of CD138-negative cells sorted from bone marrow. Receptors were obtained from a donor at least 40 years old with multiple myeloma.

This clonotype was observed many times. The rearrangement joins TRBV14 to TRBJ2-1, with D perhaps matching TRBD1 (7 bases). The CDR3 consists of 21 residues. V was clipped by 4 bases and J by 0 bases, with 28 bases between them. Germline V gives CDR1 SGHDN, CDR2 FVKESK. In DNA, the CDR3 is TGTGCCAGCAGCCCGACTCTAGCCGGAGGGGGCCCCCTCTTCTCCTACAATGAGCAGTTCTTC. This codes for CASSPTLAGGGPLFSYNEQFF.

This clonotype was counted between two and nine times. In DNA, the CDR3 is TGTGCCAGCAGCCAAGAATTCGGGACTCTAGAGACCCAGTACTTC. It codes for CASSQEFGTLETQYF. The rearrangement links TRBV4-2 to TRBJ2-5, with a tentative D call TRBD2 (6 bases). CDR3 length: 15 residues. Germline CDR1 LGHNA, CDR2 YNFKEQ. V gave up 0 bases and J gave up 4 bases, with 12 bases separating them.

This clonotype came up many times. CDR3 sequence: CASSLVAPRSEELFF. The CDR3 DNA reads TGTGCCAGCAGCTTAGTAGCGCCCCGGTCCGAGGAGCTGTTTTTT. V usage is TRBV7-9 and J usage is TRBJ2-2, with D tentatively TRBD2 (5 bases). Trimming cost V 1 base and J 10 bases, with 16 bases left between them. This CDR3 has 15 amino acids. Germline V gene lookup returns CDR1 SEHNR and CDR2 FQNEAQ (reference sequence). Full variable domain (rest looked up from reference TRBV7-9 and TRBJ2-2): DTGVSQNPRHKITKRGQNVTFRCDPISEHNRLYWYRQTLGQGPEFLTYFQNEAQLEKSRLLSDRFSAERPKGSFSTLEIQRTEQGDSAMYLCASSLVAPRSEELFFGEGSRLTVL.

This clonotype occurred many times. V gene TRBV5-1 combines with J gene TRBJ2-3, with D tentatively TRBD1 (6 bases). Trimming took 4 bases from V and 3 from J, leaving 12 bases between them. The CDR3 loop spans 14 amino acids. The V gene's germline CDR1 is SGHRS and CDR2 YFSETQ. CDR3 protein: CASSPRQATDTQYF. Here the CDR3 DNA reads TGCGCCAGCAGCCCGCGACAGGCAACAGATACGCAGTATTTT.

There are many counts of this clonotype. This chain joins TRBV7-2 and TRBJ2-3; D tentatively reads TRBD1 or TRBD2 (5 bases each). Germline lookup yields CDR1 SGHTA and CDR2 FQGNSA. CDR3 size: 16 residues. The ends were cut back, 1 base at V and 0 bases at J, with 11 bases in the middle. CDR3 residues: CASSLVGTRSTDTQYF. CDR3 nucleotides: TGTGCCAGCAGCTTAGTAGGGACGCGGAGCACAGATACGCAGTATTTT.

This clonotype was observed at least ten times. The chain joins TRBV10-1 to TRBJ2-3, with D hard to call. This CDR3 region has 14 residues. Per germline, CDR1 WNHNN and CDR2 SYGVQD (reference sequence). Trimming pared 9 bases from V and 4 bases from J, leaving 17 bases between. The CDR3 sequence is CASSPAEKPDTQYF. Here the CDR3 DNA reads TGCGCCAGTTCACCGGCCGAAAAACCAGATACGCAGTATTTT.

This rearrangement joins TRBV11-3 to TRBJ2-3, with 7 bases fitting TRBD2. In germline, CDR1 is SGHNT, CDR2 YENEEA. The V and J ends lost 5 bases and 0 bases, in that order; junction bases with no gene match: 8. This CDR3 region has 16 residues. Written as DNA, the CDR3 is TGTGCCAGCAGCCTCCGACTTAGCGGGAGCACAGATACGCAGTATTTT. It is translated as CASSLRLSGSTDTQYF.

The J gene is TRBJ2-1, the V gene TRBV29-1; 10 bases fit TRBD2. Trimming removed 7 bases from V and 1 base from J; junction bases left unmatched: 7. The CDR3 is 15 residues long. Germline V gene sequence: CDR1 SQVTM, CDR2 ANQGSEA. The CDR3 is CSGWEGLASYNEQFF. The CDR3 DNA reads TGCAGCGGATGGGAGGGACTAGCGTCCTACAATGAGCAGTTCTTC.

There are many counts of this clonotype. The chain recombines TRBV4-2 with TRBJ2-1, with TRBD1 identical over 7 bases. J was trimmed by 0 bases and V by 0 bases; bases with no gene match: 8. The germline V gene has CDR1 LGHNA and CDR2 YNFKEQ. The CDR3 has 18 amino acids. CDR3 bases: TGTGCCAGCAGCCAAGATAGGAGAGGGGGCGCCTCCTACAATGAGCAGTTCTTC. This sequence encodes CASSQDRRGGASYNEQFF.

This clonotype showed up many times. V is TRBV5-4 and J is TRBJ2-3; 12 positions match TRBD2. J lost 3 bases, V lost 4 bases, and 3 bases had no gene match. The CDR3 has 15 residues. The germline gives CDR1 SGHNT, CDR2 YYREEE (reference sequence). The CDR3 protein is CASSPSGGGTDTQYF. For the CDR3, the DNA is TGTGCCAGCAGCCCTAGCGGGGGGGGGACAGATACGCAGTATTTT.